This passage covers 8 T cell receptor beta chains from one sample sequenced in a study of T cell responses to AZD1222 COVID-19 vaccine. The assay was immunoSEQ multiplex PCR, and TCRdb's table has in-frame clones only and misses some. The data contain some 120,000 clones, about 88% of them seen just once; the ten biggest clones take up more than 3.5%. Sequencing was performed on peripheral blood, taken on day 0 of AZD1222 vaccination. These receptor sequences come from an adult in good health.

V gene TRBV7-9 combines with J gene TRBJ2-7, with 13 bases fitting TRBD2. The CDR3 has 15 residues. From germline, CDR1 is SEHNR and CDR2 FQNEAQ (reference sequence). Trimming at V came to 3 bases and at J to 6 bases, leaving 5 bases not matched to a gene. CDR3 amino acids: CASSFWTSGSGEQYF. The CDR3 nucleotides are TGTGCCAGCAGCTTTTGGACTAGCGGGAGCGGCGAGCAGTACTTC.

The V gene is TRBV6-6, the J gene TRBJ1-2; 9 nucleotides agree with TRBD1. V lost 5 bases to trimming and J lost 4 bases; unmatched junction nucleotides: 11. Germline-derived CDR1 and CDR2 are MNHNY and SVGAGI (reference sequence). CDR3 length: 16 amino acids. CDR3 nucleotide sequence: TGTGCCAGCAGTACTACCGGGACAGGGTCTGTCTATGGCTACACCTTC. Its protein product is CASSTTGTGSVYGYTF.

Points on this clone: This same CDR3 is encoded by further DNA sequences in the sample. V and J are TRBV7-9 and TRBJ2-5; the D is unclear. Between the trimmed V and J ends, which lost 5 bases and 5 bases, there was a span of 9 bases. The CDR3 extends over 12 amino acids. The germline V gene has CDR1 SEHNR and CDR2 FQNEAQ (reference sequence). The CDR3 spells CASSLPGETQYF. The CDR3, as DNA: TGTGCCAGCAGCCTCCCTGGGGAGACCCAGTACTTC.

The chain joins TRBV4-1 to TRBJ2-3, with D perhaps matching TRBD1 (6 bases). Germline V gene sequence: CDR1 MGHRA, CDR2 YSYEKL. The CDR3 spans 16 residues. V gave up 6 bases and J gave up 0 bases, with 16 bases separating them. The CDR3 nucleotides are TGCGCCAGCAGAGCTCCGGGACATTCTAGCACAGATACGCAGTATTTT. Translated: CASRAPGHSSTDTQYF.

The CDR3 DNA reads as TGTGCCAGCAGCCCCGGGACGGGCACTGAAGCTTTCTTT. Residues: CASSPGTGTEAFF. The gene calls are TRBV6-5 and TRBJ1-1, with D possibly matching TRBD1 (5 bases). The germline gives CDR1 MNHEY, CDR2 SVGAGI. This CDR3 has 13 amino acids. V gave up 6 bases and J gave up 4 bases, with 12 bases separating them.

This clone appeared a single time. The chain is built from TRBV12-3 or TRBV12-4 and TRBJ1-1; no definite D call. This CDR3 contains 12 residues. Trimming removed 3 bases at V and 0 bases at J, with 2 bases between. CDR3 residues: CASSFLNTEAFF. CDR3 coding DNA: TGTGCCAGCAGTTTCTTGAACACTGAAGCTTTCTTT.

The rearrangement uses TRBV5-4 and TRBJ2-1; 10 nucleotides agree with TRBD1. The V gene end was trimmed by 4 bases and the J gene end by 8 bases; junction bases not matched to a gene: 9. The CDR3 contains 15 residues. Germline CDR1 reads SGHNT; CDR2 reads YYREEE (reference sequence). In DNA form, the CDR3 reads TGTGCCAGCAGCGCCCCGACAGGGGGCGAGGATGAGCAGTTCTTC. Its translation: CASSAPTGGEDEQFF.

J is TRBJ1-2 and V is TRBV2; the D gene is possibly TRBD1 (5 bases). The CDR3 consists of 13 residues. CDR1 is SNHLY and CDR2 is FYNNEI in the germline V gene. V was shortened by 6 bases and J by 5 bases, with 13 bases between the two germline ends. CDR3 loop: CASRTFQGYGYTF. The CDR3 nucleotides read TGTGCCAGCAGGACTTTCCAGGGTTATGGCTACACCTTC.